Shown below are 11 T cell receptor beta chains from a single sample sequenced in a study of CD8 T cells in ankylosing spondylitis. Whole-study findings and limits: One TCR beta motif, made up of several highly homologous variants, appeared characteristic of ankylosing spondylitis blood.

TCRdb re-derived calls from the 5' RACE reads in MiXCR, one entry per CDR3 protein. Here the sample spans some 330,000 distinct CDR3 sequences, less than 9.5% being singletons. Their cognate antigens are unknown. The sequencing input was blood, either unsorted or a sorted T cell fraction (not recorded which). These receptors came from a male donor with ankylosing spondylitis.

This clonotype was seen ten or more times. V is TRBV20-1 and J is TRBJ2-7, with 9 bases fitting TRBD2. In germline, CDR1 is DFQATT, CDR2 SNEGSKA (reference sequence). With 4 bases clipped from V and 8 bases from J, the junction kept 15 bases outside the gene matches. The CDR3 has 15 residues. CDR3 in DNA: TGCAGTGCTACCCGACAGGCTAGCGGGATTGGAAAGCAGTACTTC. It yields the protein CSATRQASGIGKQYF.

This chain joins TRBV5-1 and TRBJ2-3; D is unresolved. The length of the CDR3 is 13 residues. Between the trimmed V and J ends, which lost 5 bases and 6 bases, there was a span of 13 bases. Germline values: CDR1 SGHRS, CDR2 YFSETQ. This CDR3 is CASRVTHADTQYF. The CDR3 DNA sequence: TGCGCCAGCAGGGTTACGCACGCGGATACGCAGTATTTT.

This clonotype has only a few counts. The chain is built from TRBV2 and TRBJ2-3; 11 bases align to TRBD2. CDR1 is SNHLY and CDR2 is FYNNEI in the germline V gene. The J segment lost 3 bases and the V segment lost 7 bases, leaving 3 bases of the junction unmatched. The CDR3 has 14 amino acids. CDR3 region: CASIRLAGTDTQYF. The CDR3 DNA reads as TGTGCCAGCATCCGACTAGCGGGGACAGATACGCAGTATTTT.

Only a few counts were recorded for this clonotype. The CDR3 here is CASSFHSGGKETQYF. The CDR3 DNA reads TGTGCCAGCAGTTTTCATTCAGGGGGCAAAGAGACCCAGTACTTC. The chain is built from TRBV28 and TRBJ2-5; 8 nucleotides agree with TRBD1. V lost 3 bases, J lost 3 bases, and 6 bases stayed unmatched. The CDR3 is made up of 15 amino acids. Germline V gives CDR1 MDHEN, CDR2 SYDVKM.

The chain couples TRBV27 to TRBJ2-5; TRBD2 agrees at 7 bases. Germline CDR1 MNHEY, CDR2 SMNVEV (reference sequence). The CDR3 length is 13 residues. V shed 6 bases, J shed 5 bases, and the junction held 6 bases outside the gene matches. CDR3 bases: TGTGCCAGCAGGCCAGCGGGGATTGAGACCCAGTACTTC. This translates into CASRPAGIETQYF.

This chain links TRBV18 with TRBJ2-5; 9 bases match TRBD1. V shed 4 bases, J shed 5 bases, and the junction held 5 bases outside the gene matches. The CDR3 spans 14 residues. Germline lookup yields CDR1 KGHSH and CDR2 LQKENI. The CDR3: CASSQTGGRETQYF. The DNA for the CDR3 is TGTGCCAGCTCACAAACAGGGGGCCGGGAGACCCAGTACTTC. The variable domain in full, with the rest retrieved from reference TRBV18 and TRBJ2-5, is NAGVMQNPRHLVRRRGQEARLRCSPMKGHSHVYWYRQLPEEGLKFMVYLQKENIIDESGMPKERFSAEFPKEGPSILRIQQVVRGDSAAYFCASSQTGGRETQYFGPGTRLLVL.

This clonotype turned up a few times. V gene TRBV7-9 combines with J gene TRBJ2-5; 8 bases agree with TRBD1. Trimming at V came to 0 bases and at J to 3 bases, leaving 9 bases not matched to a gene. This CDR3 is built from 17 residues. Germline values: CDR1 SEHNR, CDR2 FQNEAQ (reference sequence). The CDR3 DNA reads as TGTGCCAGCAGCTTAGCGTTTCTGTCAGGGGGCGAAGAGACCCAGTACTTC. Its protein product is CASSLAFLSGGEETQYF.

This clonotype was counted only a few times. The J gene is TRBJ2-2, the V gene TRBV5-6, with D unclear. Looked up from germline, CDR1 is SGHDT and CDR2 is YYEEEE. V lost 0 bases, J lost 5 bases, and 14 bases lay in between. The CDR3 covers 16 residues. CDR3 amino acids: CASSLVYQSGTGELFF. CDR3 sequence (DNA): TGTGCCAGCAGCTTGGTTTACCAGTCAGGAACCGGGGAGCTGTTTTTT.

This clonotype was counted a few times. The chain is built from TRBV20-1 and TRBJ2-1; TRBD2 aligns across 16 bases. Unmatched junction bases numbered 4, after V lost 0 bases and J lost 2 bases. This CDR3 has 18 amino acids. Germline assignment: CDR1 DFQATT and CDR2 SNEGSKA (reference sequence). This CDR3 reads CSARDGGLAGGPYNEQFF. The DNA for the CDR3 is TGCAGTGCTAGAGATGGGGGACTAGCGGGAGGGCCCTACAATGAGCAGTTCTTC.

This chain joins TRBV3-1 and TRBJ2-7; TRBD2 matches at 8 bases. CDR1 and CDR2 (germline): LGHDT, YNNKEL (reference sequence). The CDR3 contains 15 residues. J lost 5 bases, V lost 5 bases, and 11 bases had no gene match. The CDR3 DNA follows: TGTGCCAGCAGCTACCCCGGAACGGGAGGGGACGAGCAGTACTTC. Its translation: CASSYPGTGGDEQYF.

The chain carries TRBV4-3 and TRBJ1-1, with 7 bases identical to TRBD1. This CDR3 contains 15 residues. The V gene end was trimmed by 0 bases and the J gene end by 0 bases; junction bases not matched to a gene: 1. CDR1 and CDR2 (germline): LGHNA, YSLEER. CDR3 nucleotide sequence: TGCGCCAGCAGCCAAGAAAGGGGGCTGAACACTGAAGCTTTCTTT. Protein sequence: CASSQERGLNTEAFF.